The 31 T cell receptor beta chains below all came from one sample that was sequenced in a study of neurological immune-mediated disorders. From the 5' RACE reads, TCRdb called clonotypes with MiXCR, one entry per CDR3 protein. Among 26,000 or so distinct CDR3 sequences listed, around a fifth were seen once. The sample taken for sequencing was PBMCs. These receptors all stem from a woman aged 55-70 years in good health.

V and J are TRBV6-1 and TRBJ2-5; D call uncertain. The CDR3 has 13 residues. Germline loops: CDR1 MNHNS, CDR2 SASEGT. V dropped 3 bases and J dropped 5 bases, with 10 bases sitting between them. The CDR3 region is CASSETSWETQYF. The CDR3 bases are TGTGCCAGCAGTGAGACCTCCTGGGAGACCCAGTACTTC.

J is TRBJ2-1 and V is TRBV6-5; the match to TRBD2 covers 10 bases. This CDR3 has 15 residues. With 5 bases clipped from V and 5 bases from J, the junction kept 6 bases outside the gene matches. CDR1 and CDR2 from the germline V gene are MNHEY and SVGAGI. The CDR3 nucleotides are TGTGCCAGCAGTACCTCTGGACTAGCGGACAATGAGCAGTTCTTC. Protein sequence: CASSTSGLADNEQFF.

Regarding this clonotype: An end of the junction does not agree with germline; a read error may underlie this. The chain has TRBV5-5 and TRBJ1-5; D is perhaps TRBD1 (6 bases). Germline CDR1 and CDR2: SGHKS and YYEKEE (reference sequence). The CDR3 extends over 15 amino acids. CDR3 sequence (DNA): TGTGCCAGCAGCTTCGAGCCCAGGGGCGATCAGCCTCAGCATTTT. Translated: CASSFEPRGDQPQHF.

This clonotype turned up a few times. The chain links TRBV5-1 to TRBJ2-7; a weak D match, TRBD2 (5 bases). The V and J ends lost 2 bases and 3 bases respectively, with 12 bases between them. This CDR3 has 14 amino acids. CDR1 SGHRS and CDR2 YFSETQ come from the germline V gene. The CDR3 here is CASSLGLTLYEQYF. For the CDR3, the DNA is TGCGCCAGCAGCTTAGGACTGACTCTCTACGAGCAGTACTTC.

The chain combines TRBV5-4 with TRBJ2-3; maybe TRBD2 (5 bases). Germline lookup yields CDR1 SGHNT and CDR2 YYREEE (reference sequence). There are 16 residues in the CDR3. The V end lost 4 bases, the J end lost 2 bases, and 17 bases lay between the germline ends. In nucleotides, the CDR3 is TGTGCCAGCAGCCCGGTTTCCGGGGTATTCACAGATACGCAGTATTTT. Its translation: CASSPVSGVFTDTQYF.

This clonotype was detected many times. The rearrangement joins TRBV14 to TRBJ2-7; possibly TRBD1 for D (6 bases). The CDR3 length is 13 residues. Germline V gives CDR1 SGHDN, CDR2 FVKESK. V was trimmed by 1 base and J by 3 bases, leaving 7 bases between them. In nucleotides, the CDR3 is TGTGCCAGCAGCCAAGGAGGGGGCTACGAGCAGTACTTC. This translates into CASSQGGGYEQYF.

At least ten counts were recorded for this clonotype. V gene TRBV12-3 or TRBV12-4 combines with J gene TRBJ1-2, with D maybe TRBD1 (5 bases). V shed 5 bases and J shed 4 bases, with 11 bases lying between them. This CDR3 has 13 amino acids. The DNA of the CDR3 is TGTGCCAGCAGTCCGCAGGGAGGCTATGGCTACACCTTC. Translating gives CASSPQGGYGYTF.

This clonotype has a count of ten or more. The chain has TRBV10-3 and TRBJ1-1; 9 bases agree with TRBD1. The V gene end was trimmed by 4 bases and the J gene end by 6 bases; junction bases not matched to a gene: 9. The CDR3 totals 15 residues. Germline loops: CDR1 ENHRY, CDR2 SYGVKD. Written as DNA, the CDR3 is TGTGCCATCAGTGCCGACAGGGGGTCTAACGCTGAAGCTTTCTTT. It yields the protein CAISADRGSNAEAFF.

This clonotype showed up many times. The chain employs TRBV9 and TRBJ2-1; 7 nucleotides align to TRBD2. V was pared by 2 bases and J by 7 bases, with 9 bases of the junction left unmatched. The CDR3 extends over 15 amino acids. Looked up from germline, CDR1 is SGDLS and CDR2 is YYNGEE. CDR3 sequence: CASSVNAGDNNEQFF. DNA of the CDR3: TGTGCCAGCAGCGTTAATGCGGGAGATAATAATGAGCAGTTCTTC. Based on the CDR3 plus reference TRBV9 and TRBJ2-1, the full variable domain is DSGVTQTPKHLITATGQRVTLRCSPRSGDLSVYWYQQSLDQGLQFLIQYYNGEERAKGNILERFSAQQFPDLHSELNLSSLELGDSALYFCASSVNAGDNNEQFFGPGTRLTVL.

This clonotype showed up many times. J is TRBJ1-2 and V is TRBV29-1, with D uncertain. Germline V gene sequence: CDR1 SQVTM, CDR2 ANQGSEA. V lost 3 bases to trimming and J lost 4 bases, with 9 bases between them. CDR3 length: 12 residues. CDR3 DNA sequence: TGCAGCGTTGACGTTTCCCTCTATGGCTACACCTTC. Its protein is CSVDVSLYGYTF.

This clonotype was observed at least ten times. This sequence joins TRBV5-1 and TRBJ2-7, with 12 positions matching TRBD1. The germline gives CDR1 SGHRS, CDR2 YFSETQ. Unmatched junction bases numbered 14, after V lost 4 bases and J lost 12 bases. The CDR3 extends over 15 amino acids. The CDR3 DNA reads as TGCGCCAGCAGCCCTACGTCCGGGACAGGGGGCCCTCCGTACTTC. Protein sequence: CASSPTSGTGGPPYF.

The table lists this clonotype with many counts. The chain combines TRBV7-3 with TRBJ2-6; D remains ambiguous. There are 13 residues in the CDR3. Germline assignment: CDR1 SGHTA and CDR2 FQGTGA. V shed 4 bases and J shed 5 bases, with 6 bases lying between them. The CDR3 DNA sequence: TGTGCCAGCAGCTCGGATCGGGCCAACGTCCTGACTTTC. Translating it yields CASSSDRANVLTF.

This clonotype was found a few times. The rearrangement links TRBV28 to TRBJ2-1, with TRBD2 matching 7 bases. The CDR3 covers 15 residues. CDR1 is MDHEN and CDR2 is SYDVKM in the germline V gene. Losses at the gene ends were 10 bases for V and 0 bases for J; bases not matched to a gene: 9. The CDR3 coding sequence is TGTGCCATAACCCCGGGCGGGAGCTCCTACAATGAGCAGTTCTTC. Its protein is CAITPGGSSYNEQFF.

This clonotype was found many times. The genes are TRBV29-1 and TRBJ1-1, with a possible D match to TRBD1 (6 bases). The germline V gene encodes CDR1 SQVTM and CDR2 ANQGSEA. Trimming took 0 bases from V and 5 from J, leaving 10 bases between them. There are 13 residues in the CDR3. The DNA for the CDR3 is TGCAGCGTTGAAGATCACAGGGTTACTGAAGCTTTCTTT. It codes for CSVEDHRVTEAFF. The full variable domain, its missing parts supplied by reference TRBV29-1 and TRBJ1-1, is SAVISQKPSRDICQRGTSLTIQCQVDSQVTMMFWYRQQPGQSLTLIATANQGSEATYESGFVIDKFPISRPNLTFSTLTVSNMSPEDSSIYLCSVEDHRVTEAFFGQGTRLTVV.

This clonotype occurred many times. The chain has TRBV29-1 and TRBJ2-1; 9 nucleotides align to TRBD1. The CDR3 totals 13 residues. Germline loops: CDR1 SQVTM, CDR2 ANQGSEA. With V trimmed by 6 bases and J by 5 bases, 5 bases remained unmatched. CDR3 DNA: TGCAGCGTCCAGACAGGGGGGGACAATGAGCAGTTCTTC. It yields the protein CSVQTGGDNEQFF.

The table lists this clonotype with a count of one. Since a much larger clone is just one base distant, this may be a read error. This chain joins TRBV5-1 and TRBJ2-1; perhaps D is TRBD1 or TRBD2 (6 bases each). The CDR3 is 13 amino acids. Between the trimmed V and J ends, which lost 9 bases and 8 bases, there was a span of 18 bases. Germline assignment: CDR1 SGHRS and CDR2 YFSETQ. CDR3: CANRPGAGDEQFF. DNA of the CDR3: TGCGCCAACAGACCGGGGGCAGGGGATGAGCAGTTCTTC.

This clonotype appeared many times. The CDR3 region has the DNA TGCAGTGCTAGACCGAGGACAGAGCGAGAGACCCAGTACTTC. It specifies CSARPRTERETQYF. This chain joins TRBV20-1 and TRBJ2-5; the D gene is possibly TRBD1 (6 bases). The V gene's germline CDR1 is DFQATT and CDR2 SNEGSKA (reference sequence). The CDR3 loop spans 14 amino acids. Deletions cut 2 bases from V and 4 bases from J, with 14 bases between.

The rearrangement joins TRBV7-2 to TRBJ2-3; 7 bases agree with TRBD2. The CDR3 has 17 amino acids. V lost 5 bases and J lost 4; bases outside the gene matches: 15. CDR1 SGHTA and CDR2 FQGNSA come from the germline V gene. The CDR3: CASSIGPRSGISDTQYF. For the CDR3, the DNA is TGTGCCAGCAGCATAGGGCCGCGGAGCGGGATCTCAGATACGCAGTATTTT.

This clonotype was found many times. This chain connects TRBV5-1 to TRBJ2-7; D could derive from TRBD1 or TRBD2 (5 bases each). Germline loops: CDR1 SGHRS, CDR2 YFSETQ. The CDR3 totals 15 residues. Trimming left V 4 bases short and J 5 bases short, with 19 bases between. The CDR3 region has the DNA TGCGCCAGCAGCCCAGCCGGGGCCATGGGAAACGAGCAGTACTTC. This translates into CASSPAGAMGNEQYF.

This clonotype has a single count. A read error is possible here, since a much larger clone lies one base away. This rearrangement joins TRBV7-2 to TRBJ2-5; no clear D gene. CDR3 size: 13 residues. Germline CDR1 is SGHTA and CDR2 is FQGNSA. V was trimmed by 3 bases and J by 3 bases, leaving 8 bases between them. The CDR3 nucleotides are TGTGCCAGCAGCTTCGAAAGAAAAGAGACCCAGTACTTC. Protein: CASSFERKETQYF. Using reference TRBV7-2 and TRBJ2-5 for the parts outside the CDR3, the full variable domain is GAGVSQSPSNKVTEKGKDVELRCDPISGHTALYWYRQSLGQGLEFLIYFQGNSAPDKSGLPSDRFSAERTGGSVSTLTIQRTQQEDSAVYLCASSFERKETQYFGPGTRLLVL.

This clonotype was counted many times. J is TRBJ2-1 and V is TRBV20-1; 11 bases are a match to TRBD2. The CDR3 has 15 residues. The germline CDR1 and CDR2 sequences are DFQATT and SNEGSKA (reference sequence). Unmatched junction bases numbered 5, after V lost 1 base and J lost 6 bases. The CDR3 region has the DNA TGCAGTGCTAGAGGAGGGACTAGCGGAAGCAATGAGCAGTTCTTC. Encoded protein: CSARGGTSGSNEQFF.

This clonotype is deemed medium-sized (0.01 to 0.1%). This chain links TRBV12-3 or TRBV12-4 with TRBJ1-1; D uncertain. This CDR3 spans 13 amino acids. V lost 3 bases to trimming and J lost 1 base, with 6 bases between them. The CDR3 sequence is CASSFGWNTEAFF. The CDR3 DNA follows: TGTGCCAGCAGTTTTGGGTGGAACACTGAAGCTTTCTTT.

This clonotype was seen ten or more times. The rearrangement joins TRBV7-2 to TRBJ2-3; TRBD2 agrees at 13 bases. Germline values: CDR1 SGHTA, CDR2 FQGNSA. The CDR3 contains 16 residues. The V segment lost 2 bases and the J segment 6 bases; nucleotides outside the gene matches: 5. This chain's CDR3 is CASSLRLAGGMDTQYF. CDR3 nucleotide sequence: TGTGCCAGCAGCTTAAGACTAGCGGGGGGCATGGATACGCAGTATTTT.

This clonotype was detected many times. The gene calls are TRBV24-1 and TRBJ2-5; the match to TRBD1 covers 8 bases. Germline V gene sequence: CDR1 KGHDR, CDR2 SFDVKD. This CDR3 region has 16 residues. V lost 3 bases, J lost 5 bases, and 10 bases stayed unmatched. This CDR3 is CATSDPRQGKGETQYF. The CDR3 region has the DNA TGTGCCACCAGTGATCCCCGACAGGGGAAGGGCGAGACCCAGTACTTC.

This clonotype appeared many times. The gene calls are TRBV28 and TRBJ1-3; D gene unclear. The CDR3 extends over 12 amino acids. Germline V gene sequence: CDR1 MDHEN, CDR2 SYDVKM. Trimming removed 2 bases from V and 6 bases from J, with 5 bases in between. The CDR3 loop is CASSLIANTIYF. Written as DNA, the CDR3 is TGTGCCAGCAGTTTAATCGCAAACACCATATATTTT.

This clonotype was counted many times. This rearrangement joins TRBV11-1 to TRBJ2-1; a possible D gene is TRBD2 (6 bases). Germline values: CDR1 SGHAT, CDR2 FQDESV (reference sequence). V lost 5 bases and J 7 bases, leaving 18 bases between the germline ends. The CDR3 has 15 residues. DNA for the CDR3: TGTGCCAGCAGCCGTTTAACTGGGAGGTTAAATGAGCAGTTCTTC. This codes for CASSRLTGRLNEQFF.

The chain links TRBV6-2 or TRBV6-3 to TRBJ2-3; D perhaps matches TRBD2 (6 bases). V dropped 0 bases and J dropped 0 bases, with 16 bases sitting between them. CDR3 length: 18 residues. The germline V gene has CDR1 MNHEY and CDR2 SVGEGT. The CDR3 DNA sequence: TGTGCCAGCAGTTACTCGTCCCTAGCGTCCTCTAGCACAGATACGCAGTATTTT. This translates into CASSYSSLASSSTDTQYF.

J is TRBJ2-5 and V is TRBV5-4; D is perhaps TRBD1 or TRBD2 (6 bases each). The V and J ends lost 1 base and 5 bases respectively, with 15 bases between them. Looked up from germline, CDR1 is SGHNT and CDR2 is YYREEE (reference sequence). This CDR3 has 15 residues. The CDR3 loop reads CASSLTLGGRETQYF. In DNA, the CDR3 is TGTGCCAGCAGCTTGACACTCGGGGGCAGGGAGACCCAGTACTTC.

This clonotype came up many times. The CDR3 DNA follows: TGTGCCAGCAGCGCGGACAGGGGGGCTGGCTACACCTTC. Translated, it gives CASSADRGAGYTF. The chain links TRBV7-2 to TRBJ1-2; 10 positions agree with TRBD1. V was clipped by 5 bases and J by 7 bases; unmatched bases: 4. This CDR3 has 13 residues. Germline loops: CDR1 SGHTA, CDR2 FQGNSA.

The gene calls are TRBV20-1 and TRBJ2-7; TRBD1 matches 9 bases. CDR3 length: 15 residues. V gave up 3 bases and J gave up 1 base; unmatched junction bases: 7. In germline, CDR1 is DFQATT, CDR2 SNEGSKA (reference sequence). For the CDR3, the DNA is TGCAGTGCTAGCGCGTACGGGACAGGGTCCTACGAGCAGTACTTC. This encodes CSASAYGTGSYEQYF.

This clonotype was found many times. V is TRBV20-1 and J is TRBJ2-2; TRBD2 aligns across 8 bases. The V and J ends lost 0 bases and 5 bases, in that order; junction bases with no gene match: 11. This CDR3 has 17 residues. CDR1 is DFQATT and CDR2 is SNEGSKA in the germline V gene (reference sequence). Here the CDR3 reads CSARDSRGAGRTGELFF. The CDR3 DNA is TGCAGTGCTAGAGATTCGCGGGGGGCAGGGCGAACCGGGGAGCTGTTTTTT.